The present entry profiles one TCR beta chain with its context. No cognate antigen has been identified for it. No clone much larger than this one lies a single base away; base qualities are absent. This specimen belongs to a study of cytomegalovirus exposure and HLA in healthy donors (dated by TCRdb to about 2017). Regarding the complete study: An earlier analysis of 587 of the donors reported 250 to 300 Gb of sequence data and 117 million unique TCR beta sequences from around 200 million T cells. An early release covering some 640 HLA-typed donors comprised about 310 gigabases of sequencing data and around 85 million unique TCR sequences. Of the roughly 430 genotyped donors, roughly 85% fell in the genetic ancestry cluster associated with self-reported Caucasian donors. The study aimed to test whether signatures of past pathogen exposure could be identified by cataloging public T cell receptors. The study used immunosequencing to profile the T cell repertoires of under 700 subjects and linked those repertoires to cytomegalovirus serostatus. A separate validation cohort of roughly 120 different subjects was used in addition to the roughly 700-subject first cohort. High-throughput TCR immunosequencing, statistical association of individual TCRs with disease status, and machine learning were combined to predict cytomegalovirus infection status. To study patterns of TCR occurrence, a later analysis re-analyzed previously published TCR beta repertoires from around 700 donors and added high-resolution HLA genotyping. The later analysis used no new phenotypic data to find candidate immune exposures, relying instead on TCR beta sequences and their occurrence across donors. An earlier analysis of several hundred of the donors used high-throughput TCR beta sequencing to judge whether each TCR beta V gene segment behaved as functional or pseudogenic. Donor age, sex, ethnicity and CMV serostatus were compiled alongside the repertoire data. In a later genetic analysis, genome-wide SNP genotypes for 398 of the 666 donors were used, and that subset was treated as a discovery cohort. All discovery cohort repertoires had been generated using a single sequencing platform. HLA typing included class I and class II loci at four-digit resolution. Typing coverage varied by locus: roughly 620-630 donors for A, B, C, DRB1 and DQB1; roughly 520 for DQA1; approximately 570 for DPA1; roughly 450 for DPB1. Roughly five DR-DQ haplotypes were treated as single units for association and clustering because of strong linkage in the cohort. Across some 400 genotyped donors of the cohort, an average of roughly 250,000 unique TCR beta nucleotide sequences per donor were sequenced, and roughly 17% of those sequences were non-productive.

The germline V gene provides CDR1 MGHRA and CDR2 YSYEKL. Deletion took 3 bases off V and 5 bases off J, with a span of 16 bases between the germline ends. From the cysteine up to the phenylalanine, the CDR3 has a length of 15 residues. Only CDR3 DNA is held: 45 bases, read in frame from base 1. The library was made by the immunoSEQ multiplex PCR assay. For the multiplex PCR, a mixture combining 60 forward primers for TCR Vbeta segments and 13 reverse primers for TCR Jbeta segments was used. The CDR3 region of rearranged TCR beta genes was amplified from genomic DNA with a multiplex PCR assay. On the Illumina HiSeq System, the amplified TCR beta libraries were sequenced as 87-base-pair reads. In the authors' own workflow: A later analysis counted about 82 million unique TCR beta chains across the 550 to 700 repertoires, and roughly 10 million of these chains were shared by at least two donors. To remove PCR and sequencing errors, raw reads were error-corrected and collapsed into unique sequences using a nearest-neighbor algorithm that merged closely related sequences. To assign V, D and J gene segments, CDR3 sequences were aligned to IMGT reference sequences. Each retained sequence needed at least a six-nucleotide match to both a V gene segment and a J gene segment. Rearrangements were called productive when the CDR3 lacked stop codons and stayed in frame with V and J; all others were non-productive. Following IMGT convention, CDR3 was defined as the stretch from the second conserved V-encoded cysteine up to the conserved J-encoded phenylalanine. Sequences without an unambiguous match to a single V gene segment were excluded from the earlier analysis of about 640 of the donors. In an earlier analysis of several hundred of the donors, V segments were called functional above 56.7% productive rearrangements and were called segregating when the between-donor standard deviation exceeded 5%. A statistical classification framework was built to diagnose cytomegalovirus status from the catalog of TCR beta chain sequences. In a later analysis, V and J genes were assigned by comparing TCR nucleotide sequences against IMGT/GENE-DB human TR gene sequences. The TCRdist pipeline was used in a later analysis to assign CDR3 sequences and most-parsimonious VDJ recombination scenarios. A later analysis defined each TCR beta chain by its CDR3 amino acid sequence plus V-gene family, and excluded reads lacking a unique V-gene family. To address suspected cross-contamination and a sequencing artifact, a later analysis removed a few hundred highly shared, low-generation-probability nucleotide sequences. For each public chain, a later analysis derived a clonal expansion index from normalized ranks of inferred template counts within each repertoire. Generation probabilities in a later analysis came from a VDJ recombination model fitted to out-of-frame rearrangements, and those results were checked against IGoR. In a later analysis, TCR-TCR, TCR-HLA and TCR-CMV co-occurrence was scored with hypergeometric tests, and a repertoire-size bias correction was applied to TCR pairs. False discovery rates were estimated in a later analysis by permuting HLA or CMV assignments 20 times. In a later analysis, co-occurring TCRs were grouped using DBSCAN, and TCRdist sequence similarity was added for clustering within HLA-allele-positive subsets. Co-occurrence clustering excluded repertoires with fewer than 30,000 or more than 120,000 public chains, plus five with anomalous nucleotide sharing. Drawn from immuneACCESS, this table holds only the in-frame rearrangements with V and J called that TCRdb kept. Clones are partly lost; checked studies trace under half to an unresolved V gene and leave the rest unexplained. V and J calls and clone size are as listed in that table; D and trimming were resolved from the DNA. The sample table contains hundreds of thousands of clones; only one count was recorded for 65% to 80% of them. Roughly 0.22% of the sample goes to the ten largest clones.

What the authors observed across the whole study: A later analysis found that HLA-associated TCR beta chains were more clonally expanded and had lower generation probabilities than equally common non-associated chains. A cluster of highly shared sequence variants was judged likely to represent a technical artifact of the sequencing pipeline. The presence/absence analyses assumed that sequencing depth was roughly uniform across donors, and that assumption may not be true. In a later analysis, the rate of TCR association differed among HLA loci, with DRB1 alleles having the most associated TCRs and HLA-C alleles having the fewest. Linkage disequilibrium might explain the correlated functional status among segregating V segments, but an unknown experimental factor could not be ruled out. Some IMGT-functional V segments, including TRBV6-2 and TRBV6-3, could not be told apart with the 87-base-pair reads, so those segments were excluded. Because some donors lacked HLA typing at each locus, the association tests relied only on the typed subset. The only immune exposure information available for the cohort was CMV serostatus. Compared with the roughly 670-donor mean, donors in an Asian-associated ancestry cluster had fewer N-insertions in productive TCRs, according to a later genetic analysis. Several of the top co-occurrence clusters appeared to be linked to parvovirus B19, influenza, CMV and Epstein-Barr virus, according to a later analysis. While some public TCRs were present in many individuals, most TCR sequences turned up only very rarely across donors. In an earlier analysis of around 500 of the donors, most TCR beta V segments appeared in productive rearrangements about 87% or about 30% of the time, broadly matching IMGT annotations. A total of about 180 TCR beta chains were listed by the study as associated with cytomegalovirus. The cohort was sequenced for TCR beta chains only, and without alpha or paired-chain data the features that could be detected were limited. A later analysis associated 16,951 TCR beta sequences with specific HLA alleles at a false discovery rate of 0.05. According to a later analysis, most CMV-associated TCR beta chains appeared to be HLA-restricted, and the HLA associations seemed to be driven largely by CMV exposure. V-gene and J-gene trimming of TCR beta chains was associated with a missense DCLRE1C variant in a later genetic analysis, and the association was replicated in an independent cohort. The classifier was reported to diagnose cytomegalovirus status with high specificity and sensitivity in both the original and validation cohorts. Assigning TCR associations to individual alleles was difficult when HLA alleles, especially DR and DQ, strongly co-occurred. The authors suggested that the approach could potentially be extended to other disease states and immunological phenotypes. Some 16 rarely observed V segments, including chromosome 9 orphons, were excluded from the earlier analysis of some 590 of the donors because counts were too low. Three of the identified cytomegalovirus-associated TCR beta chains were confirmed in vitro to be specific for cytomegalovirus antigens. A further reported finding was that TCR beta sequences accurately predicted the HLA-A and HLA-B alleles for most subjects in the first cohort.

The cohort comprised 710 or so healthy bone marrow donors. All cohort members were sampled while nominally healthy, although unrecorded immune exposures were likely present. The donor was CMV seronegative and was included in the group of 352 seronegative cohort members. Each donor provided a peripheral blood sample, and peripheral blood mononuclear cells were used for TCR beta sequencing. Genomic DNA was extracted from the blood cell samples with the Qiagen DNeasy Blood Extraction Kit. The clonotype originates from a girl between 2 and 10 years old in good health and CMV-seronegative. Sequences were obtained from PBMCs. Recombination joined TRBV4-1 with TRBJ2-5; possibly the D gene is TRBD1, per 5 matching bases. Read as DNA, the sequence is TGCGCCAGCAGCCAGGGGCGGCAAGGGCGGGAGACCCAGTACTTC. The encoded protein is CASSQGRQGRETQYF.